One sample yielded the 15 T cell receptor beta chains listed below, sequenced in a study of early T cells in non-severe SARS-CoV-2 infection. In TCRdb, the 5' RACE reads were re-called with MiXCR into one record per CDR3 protein. The sample has tens of thousands of distinct CDR3 sequences, about 9% seen once. Sequencing was carried out using whole blood. The receptors were sampled from an adult who was a healthcare worker with PCR-confirmed SARS-CoV-2 infection or an uninfected control (not recorded which).

The chain recombines TRBV5-1 with TRBJ2-2; 12 bases match TRBD1. V dropped 4 bases and J dropped 5; count of bases not matched to a gene: 6. Germline V CDR1 and CDR2: SGHRS, YFSETQ. The CDR3 covers 16 residues. The CDR3 DNA sequence: TGCGCCAGCAGCCCGGGACAGGGGGCGAGAACCGGGGAGCTGTTTTTT. Its protein is CASSPGQGARTGELFF.

This clonotype was found many times. The chain links TRBV18 to TRBJ2-7; TRBD2 matches at 7 bases. Germline V gives CDR1 KGHSH, CDR2 LQKENI. The CDR3 contains 14 residues. The junction had 10 bases not matched to a gene; V was cut back by 6 bases and J by 5 bases. CDR3 coding DNA: TGTGCCAGCTCGGGAGGGCCTTTACGAAACGAGCAGTACTTC. Protein product: CASSGGPLRNEQYF.

In this sample, this clonotype turned up a few times. The chain carries TRBV20-1 and TRBJ1-5, with D tentatively TRBD1 (5 bases). With 6 bases removed from V and 11 bases from J, the gap between germline ends came to 14 bases. The CDR3 is 11 residues long. CDR1 and CDR2 (germline): DFQATT, SNEGSKA (reference sequence). The CDR3 here is CSAPGGGTQHF. CDR3 nucleotides: TGCAGTGCCCCTGGGGGGGGGACCCAGCATTTT.

Many counts were recorded for this clonotype. The J gene is TRBJ1-3, the V gene TRBV2; TRBD1 might be the D (6 bases). Trimming stripped 8 bases from V and 0 bases from J, with 17 bases between. CDR3 length: 16 residues. From germline, CDR1 is SNHLY and CDR2 FYNNEI. The CDR3 region is CASRWTELISGNTIYF. The CDR3, as DNA: TGTGCCAGCCGTTGGACAGAATTAATCTCTGGAAACACCATATATTTT.

The rearrangement uses TRBV20-1 and TRBJ2-5, with D possibly being TRBD2 (6 bases). The CDR3 has 14 amino acids. The V and J ends lost 0 bases and 3 bases respectively, with 11 bases between them. The germline CDR1 and CDR2 sequences are DFQATT and SNEGSKA (reference sequence). CDR3 sequence: CSARDEASEETQYF. The CDR3 DNA is TGCAGTGCTAGAGATGAAGCTAGCGAAGAGACCCAGTACTTC.

The table lists this clonotype with many counts. This chain connects TRBV11-2 to TRBJ1-6; no clear D. V lost 3 bases and J 9 bases, leaving 9 bases between the germline ends. Looked up from germline, CDR1 is SGHAT and CDR2 is FQNNGV. The CDR3 covers 13 residues. This CDR3 reads CASSFILGSPLHF. The CDR3 DNA reads TGTGCCAGCAGCTTCATTCTCGGTTCACCCCTCCACTTT.

This clonotype was seen only a few times. The chain joins TRBV4-3 to TRBJ2-3; the D gene is possibly TRBD1 (5 bases). V lost 1 base to trimming and J lost 1 base, with 12 bases between them. This CDR3 has 16 amino acids. The germline V gene encodes CDR1 LGHNA and CDR2 YSLEER. The CDR3 spells CASSQVSARGTDTQYF. CDR3 in DNA: TGCGCCAGCAGCCAAGTGTCGGCCAGGGGCACAGATACGCAGTATTTT.

This clonotype was picked up a small number of times. The chain links TRBV5-1 to TRBJ1-1; D call uncertain. This CDR3 is built from 13 residues. V was cut by 0 bases and J by 7 bases, with 10 bases left in between. CDR1 SGHRS and CDR2 YFSETQ come from the germline V gene. CDR3 sequence (DNA): TGCGCCAGCAGCTTGGCCGGGGATAATGAAGCTTTCTTT. Its protein is CASSLAGDNEAFF.

The rearrangement uses TRBV13 and TRBJ1-1; D ambiguous. V lost 7 bases, J lost 1 base, and 13 bases lay in between. Germline values: CDR1 PRHDT, CDR2 FYEKMQ (reference sequence). The CDR3 sequence is 14 residues long. The CDR3 loop is CASNGWGRNTEAFF. The CDR3 DNA reads as TGTGCCAGCAACGGTTGGGGTCGGAACACTGAAGCTTTCTTT.

This rearrangement joins TRBV29-1 to TRBJ2-7; the match to TRBD1 covers 9 bases. V was clipped by 5 bases and J by 7 bases; unmatched bases: 9. Germline V gives CDR1 SQVTM, CDR2 ANQGSEA. The CDR3 extends over 13 amino acids. DNA of the CDR3: TGCAGCGTTCCCGGGGGACAGGGTCGTGAGCAGTACTTC. Encoded protein: CSVPGGQGREQYF.

This chain joins TRBV4-1 and TRBJ2-2; unclear D gene. The germline V and J ends were trimmed by 0 bases and 0 bases, with 8 bases remaining between them. This CDR3 is built from 16 residues. The V gene's germline CDR1 is MGHRA and CDR2 YSYEKL. The CDR3 DNA reads as TGCGCCAGCAGCCAAGATCGGCGGACGAACACCGGGGAGCTGTTTTTT. Residues: CASSQDRRTNTGELFF.

The table lists this clonotype with a few counts. The chain employs TRBV6-2 or TRBV6-3 and TRBJ2-7, with a tentative D call TRBD2 (5 bases). Trimming removed 8 bases from V and 2 bases from J, with 13 bases in between. Germline V gene lookup returns CDR1 MNHEY and CDR2 SVGEGT. This CDR3 has 13 residues. The DNA of the CDR3 is TGTGCCAGCTTACCGACACTAGCCTACGAGCAGTACTTC. Residues: CASLPTLAYEQYF.

In its sample, this clonotype was seen many times. CDR3 sequence reads: CASSELSGVGTEAFF. Written as DNA, the CDR3 is TGTGCCAGCAGTGAATTAAGCGGGGTAGGCACTGAAGCTTTCTTT. V gene TRBV25-1 combines with J gene TRBJ1-1; no clear D gene. The V end was cut by 1 base, the J end by 4 bases, with 13 bases between. This CDR3 is built from 15 residues. Germline V gene data show CDR1 as MGHDK and CDR2 as SYGVNS.

This chain joins TRBV5-1 and TRBJ2-1; 10 positions match TRBD1. The germline gives CDR1 SGHRS, CDR2 YFSETQ. The CDR3 has 15 amino acids. V shed 0 bases, J shed 7 bases, and the junction held 4 bases outside the gene matches. The CDR3 loop is CASSLAGQGVNEQFF. Here the CDR3 DNA reads TGCGCCAGCAGCTTGGCCGGACAGGGGGTAAATGAGCAGTTCTTC.

Ten or more counts support this clonotype. The chain couples TRBV5-6 to TRBJ1-3; possibly TRBD1 for D (6 bases). The CDR3 is 14 residues long. From germline, CDR1 is SGHDT and CDR2 YYEEEE. Trimming cost V 3 bases and J 1 base, with 8 bases left between them. This CDR3 reads CASSSTGSGNTIYF. Here the CDR3 DNA reads TGTGCCAGCAGCTCAACAGGGTCTGGAAACACCATATATTTT. Using reference TRBV5-6 and TRBJ1-3 for the parts outside the CDR3, the full variable domain is DAGVTQSPTHLIKTRGQQVTLRCSPKSGHDTVSWYQQALGQGPQFIFQYYEEEERQRGNFPDRFSGHQFPNYSSELNVNALLLGDSALYLCASSSTGSGNTIYFGEGSWLTVV.